This TCR beta chain came from a study of blood T cell repertoires in COVID-19. Turning to the study itself: Sources were T cells, B-cell-depleted T cells, or PBMCs; the material itself was cDNA or gDNA.

Generated by immunoSEQ multiplex PCR, the TCRdb table keeps only in-frame clones and is missing some. The sample consists of roughly 340,000 clones, around nine tenths of them appearing once. J lost 0 bases, V lost 2 bases, and 22 bases had no gene match. The CDR3 consists of 24 residues. Per the germline V gene, CDR1 is GTSNPN and CDR2 is SVGIG (reference sequence). The sample was peripheral blood. The sequence was collected from a woman younger than 30 who had recovered from COVID-19. The chain carries TRBV30 and TRBJ2-6; TRBD2 matches 13 bases. Here the CDR3 reads CAWSPGTGDWGRLAGGSGANVLTF. In nucleotides, the CDR3 is TGTGCCTGGAGTCCCGGGACAGGGGATTGGGGGAGACTAGCGGGAGGCTCTGGGGCCAACGTCCTGACTTTC.